Shown below are 13 T cell receptor beta chains from a single sample sequenced in a study of shared clonotypes between healthy human individuals. CD45RO-negative, CCR7-selected cells formed the naive CD8 fraction, which excluded terminally differentiated effector memory CD45RA+ cells. The repertoire was sequenced with immunoSEQ multiplex PCR; TCRdb's copy has only in-frame clones and lacks some. The sample holds 1.5 million to 2.5 million clones, about 95% seen once. What was sequenced was naive CD8+ T cells sorted from blood. The receptors come from a young man in good health.

A note on this clone: Other DNA sequences in this specimen translate into the identical CDR3. The genes are TRBV5-5 and TRBJ2-7; D ambiguous. The CDR3 contains 13 residues. The germline CDR1 and CDR2 sequences are SGHKS and YYEKEE (reference sequence). Trimming took 1 base from V and 0 from J, leaving 5 bases between them. The CDR3 DNA reads TGTGCCAGCAGCTTGTCGCCCTCCTACGAGCAGTACTTC. This encodes CASSLSPSYEQYF.

J is TRBJ1-6 and V is TRBV4-3, with D hard to call. Germline V CDR1 and CDR2: LGHNA, YSLEER. The V end was cut by 0 bases, the J end by 9 bases, with 12 bases between. The CDR3 runs to 15 residues. The CDR3 nucleotides are TGCGCCAGCAGCCAAGACAAGGGAGGGAGTTCACCCCTCCACTTT. Translation: CASSQDKGGSSPLHF.

The rearrangement joins TRBV5-8 to TRBJ1-5; D gene uncertain. Germline V gives CDR1 SGHTS, CDR2 YDEGEE. The CDR3 loop spans 14 amino acids. V was trimmed by 0 bases and J by 7 bases, leaving 11 bases between them. CDR3 protein: CASSLVGYGQPQHF. DNA of the CDR3: TGTGCCAGCAGCTTGGTAGGTTACGGACAGCCCCAGCATTTT. Full variable domain (missing parts from reference TRBV5-8 and TRBJ1-5): EAGVTQSPTHLIKTRGQQATLRCSPISGHTSVYWYQQALGLGLQFLLWYDEGEERNRGNFPPRFSGRQFPNYSSELNVNALELEDSALYLCASSLVGYGQPQHFGDGTRLSIL.

This chain links TRBV5-8 with TRBJ2-7; tentatively, D is TRBD2 (6 bases). V shed 4 bases and J shed 5 bases, with 16 bases lying between them. CDR1 and CDR2 from the germline V gene are SGHTS and YDEGEE. The CDR3 sequence is 14 residues long. CDR3 region: CASSGASDWDEQYF. The CDR3 nucleotides read TGTGCCAGCAGCGGGGCTAGCGATTGGGACGAGCAGTACTTC.

The chain carries TRBV30 and TRBJ2-1; D tentatively reads TRBD1 or TRBD2 (5 bases each). CDR1 is GTSNPN, CDR2 SVGIG, per germline (reference sequence). This CDR3 comprises 14 residues. The V and J ends lost 4 bases and 10 bases respectively, with 20 bases between them. Here the CDR3 reads CAWTEGALTTEQFF. CDR3 DNA: TGTGCCTGGACCGAAGGGGCTCTGACTACGGAGCAGTTCTTC.

J is TRBJ2-1 and V is TRBV9; 8 bases are a match to TRBD1. The ends lost 3 bases at V and 0 bases at J; junction bases unmatched: 5. Per the germline V gene, CDR1 is SGDLS and CDR2 is YYNGEE. This CDR3 is built from 16 residues. The CDR3 DNA reads TGTGCCAGCAGCGCGGGACAGGAGAGCTCCTACAATGAGCAGTTCTTC. It is translated as CASSAGQESSYNEQFF.

The J gene is TRBJ2-1, the V gene TRBV10-1, with 7 bases aligning to TRBD1. Germline-derived CDR1 and CDR2 are WNHNN and SYGVQD (reference sequence). The CDR3 contains 14 residues. V dropped 0 bases and J dropped 7; count of bases not matched to a gene: 3. CDR3 amino acids: CASSESWTGNEQFF. The CDR3 DNA reads as TGCGCCAGCAGTGAGTCTTGGACAGGTAATGAGCAGTTCTTC.

This clone came up once. V usage is TRBV27 and J usage is TRBJ2-2, with a possible D match to TRBD1 (5 bases). The CDR3 is 14 amino acids. Germline CDR1 is MNHEY and CDR2 is SMNVEV (reference sequence). The V end was cut by 5 bases, the J end by 5 bases, with 12 bases between. The CDR3 DNA sequence: TGTGCCAGCAGTACTTATGGGGCAACCGGGGAGCTGTTTTTT. The encoded protein is CASSTYGATGELFF.

V and J are TRBV7-9 and TRBJ2-7; possibly TRBD2 for D (6 bases). Trimming left V 6 bases short and J 0 bases short, with 18 bases between. This CDR3 has 16 amino acids. CDR1 and CDR2 (germline): SEHNR, FQNEAQ (reference sequence). The CDR3 here is CASSPIGGVPSYEQYF. The DNA of the CDR3 is TGTGCCAGCAGTCCCATCGGGGGTGTGCCCTCCTACGAGCAGTACTTC.

The V gene is TRBV4-1, the J gene TRBJ2-7; TRBD1 agrees at 8 bases. V gave up 2 bases and J gave up 4 bases; unmatched junction bases: 10. Germline assignment: CDR1 MGHRA and CDR2 YSYEKL. The length of the CDR3 is 16 residues. The CDR3 DNA is TGCGCCAGCAGCCAACAAACCGGGACAGGTTGGTACGAGCAGTACTTC. This translates into CASSQQTGTGWYEQYF.

The chain recombines TRBV29-1 with TRBJ2-2, with D maybe TRBD2 (7 bases). The germline V gene has CDR1 SQVTM and CDR2 ANQGSEA. Trimming removed 0 bases at V and 6 bases at J, with 14 bases between. The CDR3 has 15 residues. The CDR3: CSVEDLAGAAGELFF. CDR3 nucleotides: TGCAGCGTTGAAGATTTGGCGGGGGCCGCCGGGGAGCTGTTTTTT.

V usage is TRBV4-1 and J usage is TRBJ2-1, with D perhaps TRBD1 (6 bases). Germline V lookup: CDR1 MGHRA, CDR2 YSYEKL. V was shortened by 2 bases and J by 4 bases, with 18 bases between the two germline ends. CDR3 length: 17 residues. The CDR3 coding sequence is TGCGCCAGCAGCCAAATTGGGGGATATGGACAGTACAATGAGCAGTTCTTC. It translates to CASSQIGGYGQYNEQFF.

The chain links TRBV27 to TRBJ2-7, with D possibly being TRBD1 (5 bases). Germline CDR1 is MNHEY and CDR2 is SMNVEV (reference sequence). The V end lost 6 bases, the J end lost 5 bases, and 17 bases lay between the germline ends. The CDR3 totals 14 residues. The CDR3 sequence is CASRIRAGFDEQYF. Written as DNA, the CDR3 is TGTGCCAGCAGAATTCGCGCAGGGTTCGACGAGCAGTACTTC.